This T cell receptor (beta chain) was sequenced for a study of shared clonotypes between healthy human individuals. Study conclusions and caveats: The study sampled only blood, and tissue repertoires likely differ.

As for this clone: As yet, its antigen is unknown.

Germline loops: CDR1 SGDLS, CDR2 YYNGEE. The CDR3 spans 14 residues. V was cut by 3 bases and J by 4 bases, with 10 bases left in between. Naive CD8 cells lacked CD45RO, underwent positive selection for CCR7 and left out terminally differentiated effector memory CD45RA+ cells. Adult Caucasians living in Nashville, Tennessee made up all of the donors. The method was immunoSEQ multiplex PCR; TCRdb's version includes in-frame clones alone and lacks a portion of them. This sample has about 2 million clones; approximately 94% occur once, and the top ten carry 1.2%. This chain connects TRBV9 to TRBJ1-4; D is unresolved. Sequencing was performed on naive CD8+ T cells sorted from blood. The clonotype originates from a man aged 18-30 years in good health. Written as DNA, the CDR3 is TGTGCCAGCAGCGCGGACGGATTTAATGAAAAACTGTTTTTT. Protein product: CASSADGFNEKLFF.